This T cell receptor beta chain was captured by sequencing in a study of PD-L1 blockade in urothelial cancer. Study-wide context: Patients started atezolizumab at some point between 2013 and 2015, 1,200 mg intravenously every 3 weeks. At 6 weeks and at 3 weeks (second dose) after treatment start, blood was analyzed. Blood yielded a median of around 150,000 T cells per sample.

This CDR3 spans 14 amino acids. CDR1 is SGHTA and CDR2 is FQGNSA in the germline V gene. V was trimmed by 5 bases and J by 5 bases, leaving 16 bases between them. Clones were sequenced by immunoSEQ multiplex PCR, and TCRdb holds only the in-frame ones, with some missing. The sample consists of some 54,000 clones, roughly 84% of them appearing once. V gene TRBV7-2 combines with J gene TRBJ2-7; D gene ambiguous. This TCR derives from a man between 40 and 49 years old with urothelial cancer. This material consisted of PBMCs, taken around atezolizumab (anti-PD-L1) treatment. The CDR3 reads CASSPLERLHEQYF. The CDR3 nucleotides read TGTGCCAGCAGCCCCTTGGAGAGGCTCCACGAGCAGTACTTC.